This T cell receptor (beta chain) came from a study of CXCR3-negative and CXCR3-positive naive CD8 T cells. The CDR3 covers 12 residues. The V gene's germline CDR1 is MGHDK and CDR2 SYGVNS. Carrying UMI labels, the TRB cDNA libraries were prepared through 5' RACE. Using the 5' RACE reads, TCRdb records one entry per CDR3 protein without DNA. The table lists 70,000 to 95,000 distinct CDR3 sequences. Sample: naive CXCR3- CD8+ T cells from blood. As to subset: CD45RO-CCR7+CD27+CD95- naive CD8+ T cells lacking CXCR3 (TNR3-). The rearrangement joins TRBV25-1 to TRBJ1-1. The sequence was collected from a human donor in good health. Some clones in this sample may be carry-over from other donors' samples. This CDR3 reads CASSQQNTEAFF.